This entry concerns a single TCR beta chain. Its cognate antigen is unknown. The CDR3 consists of 14 residues. The V and J ends lost 5 bases and 2 bases respectively, with 12 bases between them. The germline gives CDR1 SGHVS, CDR2 FNYEAQ. This entry belongs to a study of cytomegalovirus exposure and HLA in healthy donors. Across the study: In a later analysis, the roughly 110 validation repertoires were reported to have used the same platform as the 550 to 850 first-cohort repertoires. Study findings and constraints: Within the approximately 110 validation repertoires, first-cohort TCR clusters tended to co-occur, according to a later analysis. According to the study, some 160 TCR beta chains were cytomegalovirus-associated.

Profiled with immunoSEQ multiplex PCR; TCRdb holds only in-frame clones, not every one. The table has 150,000 to 200,000 clones, around four fifths seen once. The chain uses TRBV7-6 and TRBJ1-1; a weak D match, TRBD1 (5 bases). This TCR derives from a man between 18 and 35 years old in good health and CMV-seropositive. Material for sequencing was PBMCs. The CDR3, as DNA: TGTGCCAGCAGCGGGAATGGGGCTAACACTGAAGCTTTCTTT. Protein: CASSGNGANTEAFF. Using reference TRBV7-6 and TRBJ1-1 for the parts outside the CDR3, the full variable domain is GAGVSQSPRYKVTKRGQDVALRCDPISGHVSLYWYRQALGQGPEFLTYFNYEAQQDKSGLPNDRFSAERPEGSISTLTIQRTEQRDSAMYRCASSGNGANTEAFFGQGTRLTVV.